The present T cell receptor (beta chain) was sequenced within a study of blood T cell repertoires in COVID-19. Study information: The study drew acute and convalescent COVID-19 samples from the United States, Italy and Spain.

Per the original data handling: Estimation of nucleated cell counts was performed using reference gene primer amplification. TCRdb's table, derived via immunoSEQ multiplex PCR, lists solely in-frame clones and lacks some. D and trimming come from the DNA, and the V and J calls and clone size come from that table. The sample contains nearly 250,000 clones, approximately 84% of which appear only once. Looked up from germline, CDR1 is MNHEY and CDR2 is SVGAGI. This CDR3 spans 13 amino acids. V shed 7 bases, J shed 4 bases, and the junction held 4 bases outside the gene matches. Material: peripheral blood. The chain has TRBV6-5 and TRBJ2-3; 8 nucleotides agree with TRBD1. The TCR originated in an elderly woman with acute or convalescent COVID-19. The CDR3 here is CASTTGAPDTQYF. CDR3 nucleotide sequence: TGTGCCAGCACGACAGGGGCTCCAGATACGCAGTATTTT.